These 26 T cell receptor beta chains were all obtained from the same sample, sequenced in a study of regulatory T cells in long-lasting Graves disease. Time point of the sample: persistent/refractory GD, antithyroid drugs over 5 years with positive TRAb. PBMC-derived RNA was used for the TCR library. Arm-PCR of CDR3 regions with iRepertoire HTBI primers generated TCR beta libraries. MiXCR, run by TCRdb on the multiplex PCR reads, gives a single entry per CDR3 protein. The sample records about 460,000 distinct CDR3 sequences, about 20% being singletons. Sequenced here: peripheral blood mononuclear cells (PBMCs), sampled when the disease was refractory, from a patient treated with antithyroid drugs. These receptors were obtained from a female donor with Graves disease.

This clonotype was counted ten times or more. The rearrangement links TRBV20-1 to TRBJ2-5; either TRBD1 or TRBD2 may supply D (6 bases each). CDR1 and CDR2 from the germline V gene are DFQATT and SNEGSKA (reference sequence). CDR3 length: 12 residues. Trimming took off 3 bases at V and 5 bases at J, with 10 bases between the two ends. DNA for the CDR3: TGCAGTGCTAGGGACAGCGGGGAGACCCAGTACTTC. Its translation: CSARDSGETQYF.

This clonotype has at least ten counts. This sequence joins TRBV20-1 and TRBJ1-4; D might be TRBD1 (6 bases). The CDR3 contains 15 residues. The V end was cut by 5 bases, the J end by 7 bases, with 20 bases between. The germline gives CDR1 DFQATT, CDR2 SNEGSKA (reference sequence). DNA for the CDR3: TGCAGTGCTCCTCAAATACAGGGTTACGGTGAAAAACTGTTTTTT. Translation: CSAPQIQGYGEKLFF.

This clonotype has ten or more counts. V usage is TRBV28 and J usage is TRBJ1-1; D may be TRBD1 (6 bases). Trimming pared 8 bases from V and 5 bases from J, leaving 15 bases between. Germline V gives CDR1 MDHEN, CDR2 SYDVKM. The CDR3 consists of 13 residues. Here the CDR3 reads CASRGRRRTEAFF. The CDR3 region has the DNA TGTGCCAGCCGGGGGCGACGGAGAACTGAAGCTTTCTTT.

This rearrangement joins TRBV6-2 or TRBV6-3 to TRBJ2-1; tentatively, D is TRBD2 (5 bases). The CDR3 extends over 14 amino acids. Germline V gene lookup returns CDR1 MNHEY and CDR2 SVGEGT. The ends were cut back, 5 bases at V and 4 bases at J, with 12 bases in the middle. In nucleotides, the CDR3 is TGTGCCAGCAGTGAGTCCCTAGCTTACAATGAGCAGTTCTTC. This codes for CASSESLAYNEQFF.

This clonotype came up a few times. The CDR3 spells CASRRIPQTGKDGYTF. DNA for the CDR3: TGTGCCAGCAGGCGAATACCCCAGACAGGGAAGGATGGCTACACCTTC. The chain combines TRBV27 with TRBJ1-2; 7 bases match TRBD1. Per germline, CDR1 MNHEY and CDR2 SMNVEV (reference sequence). The length of the CDR3 is 16 residues. V lost 6 bases and J lost 6; bases outside the gene matches: 16.

Ten or more counts support this clonotype. The chain carries TRBV12-3 or TRBV12-4 and TRBJ1-1; no reliable D call. The CDR3 spans 14 residues. The V gene lost 4 bases and the J gene lost 7 bases, with 16 bases spanning the gap. Here the CDR3 reads CASSSPASQIEAFF. In nucleotides, the CDR3 is TGTGCCAGCAGTTCCCCTGCCTCACAGATTGAAGCTTTCTTT.

This clonotype has just a few counts. V usage is TRBV6-1 and J usage is TRBJ1-5, with 7 nucleotides matching TRBD1. The CDR3 sequence is 13 residues long. In germline, CDR1 is MNHNS, CDR2 SASEGT. V shed 8 bases, J shed 2 bases, and the junction held 3 bases outside the gene matches. The CDR3 protein is CASDRVGNQPQHF. The CDR3 DNA reads as TGTGCCAGCGACAGGGTCGGCAATCAGCCCCAGCATTTT.

There are many counts of this clonotype. The chain carries TRBV28 and TRBJ1-2, with D tentatively TRBD1 (5 bases). The V gene's germline CDR1 is MDHEN and CDR2 SYDVKM. The V and J ends lost 6 bases and 8 bases respectively, with 13 bases between them. The CDR3 sequence is 12 residues long. The CDR3: CASSLLGGGYTF. DNA for the CDR3: TGTGCCAGCAGCCTACTGGGGGGGGGCTACACCTTC.

The chain combines TRBV30 with TRBJ2-5, with D unresolved. Trimming pared 2 bases from V and 4 bases from J, leaving 17 bases between. The germline gives CDR1 GTSNPN, CDR2 SVGIG (reference sequence). The CDR3 is 15 amino acids. CDR3 in amino acids: CAWSKVEQVGETQYF. In DNA form, the CDR3 reads TGTGCCTGGAGTAAAGTTGAGCAGGTTGGAGAGACCCAGTACTTC.

This clonotype has at least ten counts. The V gene is TRBV6-2 or TRBV6-3, the J gene TRBJ2-7; D gene ambiguous. The CDR3 runs 13 residues. Deletions cut 2 bases from V and 1 base from J, with 6 bases between. Germline-derived CDR1 and CDR2 are MNHEY and SVGEGT. CDR3 DNA sequence: TGTGCCAGCAGTTACACTTCTTCCTACGAGCAGTACTTC. Protein: CASSYTSSYEQYF.

The chain joins TRBV7-2 to TRBJ2-5; 11 positions match TRBD2. The ends lost 4 bases at V and 5 bases at J; junction bases unmatched: 9. The germline V gene has CDR1 SGHTA and CDR2 FQGNSA. This CDR3 comprises 16 residues. In DNA, the CDR3 is TGTGCCAGCAGCTCGTCGCCGTTAGCGGGAGGGGAGACCCAGTACTTC. Translation gives CASSSSPLAGGETQYF.

This chain joins TRBV5-6 and TRBJ1-5; D is uncertain. Looked up from germline, CDR1 is SGHDT and CDR2 is YYEEEE. The V gene lost 0 bases and the J gene lost 5 bases, with 9 bases spanning the gap. The CDR3 spans 14 residues. The CDR3, as DNA: TGTGCCAGCAGCTTGGGGGCAGCAGATCAGCCCCAGCATTTT. As protein: CASSLGAADQPQHF.

The chain employs TRBV24-1 and TRBJ2-7, with 11 bases identical to TRBD1. The trim removed 0 bases at V and 2 bases at J, leaving 8 bases unmatched. Germline values: CDR1 KGHDR, CDR2 SFDVKD. The CDR3 runs 18 residues. The CDR3 loop is CATSDLRLGTGGTYEQYF. DNA for the CDR3: TGTGCCACCAGTGATTTGAGGTTGGGGACAGGGGGTACCTACGAGCAGTACTTC.

This clonotype was recorded at least ten times. The chain combines TRBV2 with TRBJ1-2, with a tentative D call TRBD1 (6 bases). This CDR3 is built from 14 residues. V gave up 2 bases and J gave up 10 bases, with 17 bases separating them. CDR1 is SNHLY, CDR2 FYNNEI, per germline. The CDR3 is CASSEKGVPRPYTF. The CDR3 DNA reads TGTGCCAGCAGTGAAAAGGGGGTTCCCAGGCCCTACACCTTC. Full variable domain (outside the CDR3, taken from reference TRBV2 and TRBJ1-2): EPEVTQTPSHQVTQMGQEVILRCVPISNHLYFYWYRQILGQKVEFLVSFYNNEISEKSEIFDDQFSVERPDGSNFTLKIRSTKLEDSAMYFCASSEKGVPRPYTFGSGTRLTVV.

In regard to this clonotype: The junction and the germline gene differ at one end; a read error may be behind it. V usage is TRBV10-3 and J usage is TRBJ1-4, with D unclear. The CDR3 is 16 amino acids. Germline V lookup: CDR1 ENHRY, CDR2 SYGVKD. The CDR3 DNA follows: TGTGCCAGCAGTGAGTCTCTGACGCTTTTGAACGAAAAACTGTTTTTT. Amino acids: CASSESLTLLNEKLFF.

In this sample, this clonotype turned up once. V and J are TRBV14 and TRBJ1-2; D gene ambiguous. V lost 0 bases and J lost 7, with 9 bases in between. The germline V gene has CDR1 SGHDN and CDR2 FVKESK. The CDR3 spans 13 residues. The CDR3 nucleotides read TGTGCCAGCAGCCAAGATGTGGGTGTTGGCTACACCTTC. The encoded protein is CASSQDVGVGYTF.

This clonotype was counted between two and nine times. The chain uses TRBV7-2 and TRBJ2-2; 14 bases map to TRBD2. CDR3 length equals 16 residues. Germline trimming cut 5 bases from V and 6 bases from J; bases unmatched to any gene: 5. Germline CDR1 is SGHTA and CDR2 is FQGNSA. The CDR3 is CASSETSGRAPGELFF. CDR3 DNA sequence: TGTGCCAGCAGCGAGACTAGCGGGAGGGCACCCGGGGAGCTGTTTTTT.

This clonotype was seen many times. This rearrangement joins TRBV28 to TRBJ1-1; tentatively, D is TRBD1 (6 bases). The CDR3 covers 15 residues. Germline loops: CDR1 MDHEN, CDR2 SYDVKM. The V gene lost 4 bases and the J gene lost 0 bases, with 12 bases spanning the gap. The CDR3 spells CASSSGQTLNTEAFF. In DNA form, the CDR3 reads TGTGCCAGCAGTTCCGGACAGACCTTGAACACTGAAGCTTTCTTT.

On this clonotype itself: A read error is possible here, since a much larger clone lies one base away. The gene calls are TRBV19 and TRBJ1-4; no definite D call. The CDR3 is 13 residues long. Per germline, CDR1 LNHDA and CDR2 SQIVND (reference sequence). V was shortened by 9 bases and J by 0 bases, with 8 bases between the two germline ends. CDR3 amino acids: CASGDATNEKLFF. CDR3 sequence (DNA): TGTGCCAGCGGGGATGCAACTAATGAAAAACTGTTTTTT.

This clonotype was found a few times. V gene TRBV20-1 combines with J gene TRBJ2-5; D might be TRBD2 (8 bases). The end of the DNA fits TRBJ2-7 better, so the J call may be wrong. Germline lookup yields CDR1 DFQATT and CDR2 SNEGSKA (reference sequence). The CDR3 consists of 13 residues. CDR3 protein: CSAKTGTSYEQYF. CDR3 coding DNA: TGCAGTGCCAAGACAGGGACTAGCTACGAGCAGTACTTC.

This clonotype came up many times. The J gene is TRBJ2-7, the V gene TRBV6-1, with TRBD1 identical over 8 bases. The germline gives CDR1 MNHNS, CDR2 SASEGT. After removal of 4 bases from V and 3 bases from J, the junction contained 2 bases not matched to a gene. CDR3 length: 13 residues. CDR3: CASSGTGYYEQYF. The CDR3 DNA sequence: TGTGCCAGCAGTGGGACAGGGTACTACGAGCAGTACTTC.

This clonotype was counted only a few times. This rearrangement joins TRBV27 to TRBJ2-7, with TRBD2 identical over 11 bases. The CDR3 spans 18 residues. The V and J ends lost 2 bases and 1 base, in that order; junction bases with no gene match: 10. Germline V lookup: CDR1 MNHEY, CDR2 SMNVEV (reference sequence). The CDR3 loop reads CASSLDRGTSGLSYEQYF. CDR3 nucleotide sequence: TGTGCCAGCAGTTTAGACAGGGGGACTAGCGGTTTATCCTACGAGCAGTACTTC.

A note on this clonotype: This could be a read error, since a much larger clone is one nucleotide away. This chain joins TRBV20-1 and TRBJ2-5, with D possibly TRBD2 on 5 matching bases. The CDR3 runs 11 residues. Per germline, CDR1 DFQATT and CDR2 SNEGSKA (reference sequence). As DNA, the CDR3 is TGCAGTGCTAGAGTTTGGGAGACCCAGCACTTC. Translating gives CSARVWETQHF.

The V and J genes are TRBV7-2 and TRBJ2-7; TRBD2 aligns across 13 bases. V shed 6 bases and J 7 bases; nucleotides not matched to a gene: 9. Germline loops: CDR1 SGHTA, CDR2 FQGNSA. The CDR3 spans 15 residues. This CDR3 is CASSRGLAGAKEQYF. The CDR3 bases are TGTGCCAGCAGTCGCGGACTAGCGGGAGCAAAGGAGCAGTACTTC.

This clonotype was observed many times. In DNA form, the CDR3 reads TGTGCCAGCAGCACCAGACAGGCGGATAATTCACCCCTCCACTTT. This codes for CASSTRQADNSPLHF. The chain joins TRBV7-8 to TRBJ1-6, with D possibly matching TRBD1 (6 bases). The CDR3 contains 15 residues. The germline V and J ends were trimmed by 5 bases and 5 bases, with 13 bases remaining between them. Germline V gives CDR1 SGHVS, CDR2 FQNEAQ.

This clonotype turned up a few times. The rearrangement links TRBV7-9 to TRBJ1-2; D is unresolved. Trimming left V 5 bases short and J 8 bases short, with 15 bases between. Germline-derived CDR1 and CDR2 are SEHNR and FQNEAQ (reference sequence). CDR3 length equals 13 residues. The chain's CDR3 is CASSPFLVSGYTF. Written as DNA, the CDR3 is TGTGCCAGCAGCCCGTTTTTAGTGTCAGGCTACACCTTC.